This TCR beta chain was obtained from a study of T cell responses to AZD1222 COVID-19 vaccine. Whole-study findings and limits: Reports indicate that nearly half of spike-specific TCRs are directed at unmutated variant regions. The sample set comprised mostly white British donors with more females, and clonal diversity was possibly underestimated.

Trimming stripped 3 bases from V and 4 bases from J, with 24 bases between. Germline V gives CDR1 MNHEY, CDR2 SMNVEV (reference sequence). The CDR3 is 18 residues long. This table comes from immunoSEQ multiplex PCR, and its TCRdb copy is limited to in-frame clones, with some not included. Of more than 50,000 clones in the sample, roughly 87% are singletons; the top ten hold roughly 4%. As concerns this clone: What it binds is unknown.

This chain links TRBV27 with TRBJ1-2; tentatively, D is TRBD1 (5 bases). This sequence was found in an adult in good health. Sequenced here: peripheral blood, sampled on day 0 of AZD1222 vaccination. DNA for the CDR3: TGTGCCAGCAGTTTCAAGGGGCCGGGTGGGAGTGTTGGCTATGGCTACACCTTC. It is translated as CASSFKGPGGSVGYGYTF.